Listed below are T cell receptor beta chains from one sample, sequenced in a study of T-cell reconstitution after alpha-beta-depleted transplantation in children. TCRdb called the PCR reads again in MiXCR, with one record for every CDR3 protein. The table has around 500,000 distinct CDR3 sequences, roughly 24% seen once. Sample: PBMCs, mostly from graft donor cells, taken 360 days after TCRalphabeta/CD19-depleted stem cell transplant. Source of these receptors: a boy under three years old who had a stem cell transplant for acute myeloid leukemia, so the T cells may come from the graft donor. The CDR3 runs from the conserved cysteine through the conserved F or W. Fields, in order: D gene, J gene, clone size, V gene, CDR3 length, CDR3 protein, CDR3 DNA. D genes are given only for firm matches. Not every row has a clone size; where given, it reads once, few, many or a size class.

d_call: -; j_call: TRBJ1-1; clone_size: few; v_call: TRBV12-3/TRBV12-4; cdr3_length: 14; cdr3_aa: CASSVPLLNTEAFF; cdr3_nt: TGTGCCAGCAGTGTCCCACTTCTGAACACTGAAGCTTTCTTT
d_call: -; j_call: TRBJ1-2; clone_size: -; v_call: TRBV20-1; cdr3_length: 13; cdr3_aa: CSARDVGVYGYTF; cdr3_nt: TGCAGTGCTAGAGATGTGGGCGTCTATGGCTACACCTTC
d_call: -; j_call: TRBJ2-1; clone_size: few; v_call: TRBV5-1; cdr3_length: 13; cdr3_aa: CASSARGWDEQFF; cdr3_nt: TGCGCCAGCAGTGCCCGGGGGTGGGATGAGCAGTTCTTC
d_call: TRBD1; j_call: TRBJ2-3; clone_size: many; v_call: TRBV6-5; cdr3_length: 15; cdr3_aa: CASSYRGQGTDTQYF; cdr3_nt: TGTGCCAGCAGTTATAGGGGACAGGGCACAGATACGCAGTATTTT
d_call: -; j_call: TRBJ1-1; clone_size: few; v_call: TRBV6-2/TRBV6-3; cdr3_length: 14; cdr3_aa: CASTESTVDTEAFF; cdr3_nt: TGTGCCAGCACCGAATCGACAGTTGACACTGAAGCTTTCTTT
d_call: -; j_call: TRBJ2-3; clone_size: -; v_call: TRBV11-3; cdr3_length: 16; cdr3_aa: CASSPNDWGFTDTQYF; cdr3_nt: TGTGCCAGCAGCCCCAATGACTGGGGCTTCACAGATACGCAGTATTTT
d_call: TRBD1; j_call: TRBJ1-2; clone_size: -; v_call: TRBV6-1; cdr3_length: 14; cdr3_aa: CASSETGLNYGYTF; cdr3_nt: TGTGCCAGCAGTGAGACAGGGCTTAACTATGGCTACACCTTC
d_call: TRBD2; j_call: TRBJ2-5; clone_size: many; v_call: TRBV20-1; cdr3_length: 14; cdr3_aa: CSARGGRAQETQYF; cdr3_nt: TGCAGTGCTAGAGGTGGGAGGGCTCAAGAGACCCAGTACTTC
d_call: -; j_call: TRBJ2-2; clone_size: -; v_call: TRBV4-3; cdr3_length: 17; cdr3_aa: CASSQVVGGLDTGELFF; cdr3_nt: TGCGCCAGCAGCCAAGTAGTTGGGGGCCTCGACACCGGGGAGCTGTTTTTT
d_call: -; j_call: TRBJ1-1; clone_size: few; v_call: TRBV7-9; cdr3_length: 13; cdr3_aa: CASSLPGLIEAFF; cdr3_nt: TGTGCCAGCAGCCTACCAGGGCTTATTGAAGCTTTCTTT
d_call: TRBD1; j_call: TRBJ2-1; clone_size: few; v_call: TRBV6-2/TRBV6-3; cdr3_length: 16; cdr3_aa: CASSFPAGGAYNEQFF; cdr3_nt: TGTGCCAGCAGTTTCCCGGCAGGGGGAGCCTACAATGAGCAGTTCTTC
d_call: -; j_call: TRBJ2-1; clone_size: many; v_call: TRBV7-9; cdr3_length: 14; cdr3_aa: CASSPSEVGNEQFF; cdr3_nt: TGTGCCAGCAGCCCATCCGAGGTAGGGAATGAGCAGTTCTTC
d_call: -; j_call: TRBJ2-1; clone_size: few; v_call: TRBV12-3/TRBV12-4; cdr3_length: 14; cdr3_aa: CASSKQQGYNEQFF; cdr3_nt: TGTGCCAGCAGCAAGCAACAGGGCTACAATGAGCAGTTCTTC
d_call: -; j_call: TRBJ2-2; clone_size: many; v_call: TRBV20-1; cdr3_length: 16; cdr3_aa: CSARELGGLGTGELFF; cdr3_nt: TGCAGTGCTAGGGAGCTGGGGGGCCTGGGCACCGGGGAGCTGTTTTTT
d_call: TRBD1; j_call: TRBJ1-2; clone_size: few; v_call: TRBV2; cdr3_length: 12; cdr3_aa: CASRGTANGYTF; cdr3_nt: TGTGCCAGCAGGGGGACAGCCAATGGCTACACCTTC
d_call: -; j_call: TRBJ2-1; clone_size: few; v_call: TRBV15; cdr3_length: 18; cdr3_aa: CATSRDGSIVYPTNEQFF; cdr3_nt: TGTGCCACCAGCAGAGATGGGTCTATAGTTTACCCGACCAATGAGCAGTTCTTC
d_call: TRBD1; j_call: TRBJ1-5; clone_size: -; v_call: TRBV6-5; cdr3_length: 15; cdr3_aa: CASSYSQGGNQPQHF; cdr3_nt: TGTGCCAGCAGTTACTCCCAGGGGGGCAATCAGCCCCAGCATTTT
d_call: -; j_call: TRBJ1-5; clone_size: many; v_call: TRBV19; cdr3_length: 15; cdr3_aa: CASSTNRQSNQPQHF; cdr3_nt: TGTGCCAGTAGTACTAATAGACAGAGCAATCAGCCCCAGCATTTT
d_call: -; j_call: TRBJ1-1; clone_size: many; v_call: TRBV6-5; cdr3_length: 14; cdr3_aa: CASTLGGVDTEAFF; cdr3_nt: TGTGCCAGCACCCTAGGGGGGGTGGACACTGAAGCTTTCTTT
d_call: TRBD2; j_call: TRBJ2-1; clone_size: -; v_call: TRBV5-6; cdr3_length: 15; cdr3_aa: CASTRPGLASNEQFF; cdr3_nt: TGTGCCAGCACCAGGCCGGGACTAGCCTCCAATGAGCAGTTCTTC
d_call: -; j_call: TRBJ2-1; clone_size: many; v_call: TRBV12-3/TRBV12-4; cdr3_length: 13; cdr3_aa: CASMPDRDNEQFF; cdr3_nt: TGTGCCAGCATGCCGGACAGAGACAATGAGCAGTTCTTC
d_call: -; j_call: TRBJ2-1; clone_size: many; v_call: TRBV11-3; cdr3_length: 13; cdr3_aa: CASSLEGGDEQFF; cdr3_nt: TGTGCCAGCAGCTTAGAGGGCGGGGATGAGCAGTTCTTC
d_call: TRBD2; j_call: TRBJ2-1; clone_size: many; v_call: TRBV5-6; cdr3_length: 19; cdr3_aa: CASSGGLAGGRSSYNEQFF; cdr3_nt: TGTGCCAGCAGCGGAGGACTAGCGGGGGGGCGGAGCTCCTACAATGAGCAGTTCTTC
d_call: -; j_call: TRBJ1-4; clone_size: many; v_call: TRBV29-1; cdr3_length: 12; cdr3_aa: CSAGTRRDELFF; cdr3_nt: TGCAGCGCCGGGACACGGAGAGACGAACTGTTTTTT
d_call: TRBD1; j_call: TRBJ2-2; clone_size: -; v_call: TRBV5-1; cdr3_length: 15; cdr3_aa: CASSTRTGGTGELFF; cdr3_nt: TGCGCCAGCAGCACCCGGACAGGGGGGACCGGGGAGCTGTTTTTT
d_call: -; j_call: TRBJ1-2; clone_size: few; v_call: TRBV5-1; cdr3_length: 14; cdr3_aa: CASNPAPGNYGYTF; cdr3_nt: TGCGCCAGCAATCCCGCTCCGGGGAACTATGGCTACACCTTC
d_call: -; j_call: TRBJ2-1; clone_size: few; v_call: TRBV27; cdr3_length: 12; cdr3_aa: CASSSSGTRGIF; cdr3_nt: TGTGCCAGCAGTTCTTCCGGGACAAGGGGGATCTTC
d_call: TRBD1; j_call: TRBJ2-2; clone_size: many; v_call: TRBV12-3/TRBV12-4; cdr3_length: 13; cdr3_aa: CASSYRGSGELFF; cdr3_nt: TGTGCCAGCAGTTACAGGGGATCCGGGGAGCTGTTTTTT
d_call: -; j_call: TRBJ2-5; clone_size: -; v_call: TRBV29-1; cdr3_length: 14; cdr3_aa: CSVEVVGGRETQYF; cdr3_nt: TGCAGCGTTGAGGTGGTGGGGGGGCGAGAGACCCAGTACTTC
d_call: TRBD1; j_call: TRBJ2-3; clone_size: many; v_call: TRBV20-1; cdr3_length: 14; cdr3_aa: CSASRTGVSDTQYF; cdr3_nt: TGCAGTGCTAGCAGGACAGGGGTGTCAGATACGCAGTATTTT
d_call: -; j_call: TRBJ1-5; clone_size: once; v_call: TRBV28; cdr3_length: 14; cdr3_aa: CASSLYGPGGPQHF; cdr3_nt: TGTGCCAGCAGTTTATATGGTCCGGGGGGGCCCCAGCATTTT
d_call: -; j_call: TRBJ2-1; clone_size: few; v_call: TRBV4-3; cdr3_length: 15; cdr3_aa: CASSQGLHSYNEQFF; cdr3_nt: TGCGCCAGCAGCCAGGGCCTACACTCCTACAATGAGCAGTTCTTC
d_call: TRBD2; j_call: TRBJ2-1; clone_size: few; v_call: TRBV20-1; cdr3_length: 16; cdr3_aa: CSGVGGGGSTYNEQFF; cdr3_nt: TGCAGTGGAGTTGGGGGCGGGGGGAGTACCTACAATGAGCAGTTCTTC